This TCR beta chain derives from a study of blood T cell repertoires in COVID-19. Study-wide context: Whether acute or convalescent, the COVID-19 samples came from the United States, Italy and Spain. The cDNA or gDNA used as material had been derived from T cells, B-cell-depleted T cells, or PBMCs.

Per the original data handling: Amplification of reference gene primers was used by the study to estimate nucleated cell counts. Using immunoSEQ multiplex PCR, the repertoire was profiled, and TCRdb retains in-frame clones only, with some absent. V, J and clone size are those of that table, while D and trimming were read from the DNA. The repertoire holds 200,000 to 300,000 clones, with 84% as singletons. This clone was seen many times. The CDR3 totals 12 residues. From germline, CDR1 is MDHEN and CDR2 SYDVKM. V lost 7 bases and J lost 11, with 15 bases in between. This receptor was taken from a human donor in a cohort sampled during active COVID-19. The chain carries TRBV28 and TRBJ1-5; TRBD1 is a possible D gene (5 bases). The material sequenced was peripheral blood. CDR3 sequence: CASKGRPGAQHF. The CDR3 DNA reads as TGTGCCAGCAAAGGTCGCCCGGGGGCCCAGCATTTT.